These T cell receptor beta chains were read from a single sample in a study of blood T cell repertoires in COVID-19. Libraries were prepared by immunoSEQ multiplex PCR; TCRdb keeps only in-frame clonotypes and omits some of them. The table has about 53,000 clones, roughly 89% seen once. Sequences were obtained from peripheral blood. Receptors were obtained from an elderly man with acute or convalescent COVID-19. CDR3s include the opening cysteine and the closing phenylalanine or tryptophan. Fields, in order: V gene, D gene, clone size, CDR3 protein. The D gene is left open where the match is weak. The listing skips clone size in some rows; elsewhere it reads once, few, many or a size class.

v_gene: TRBV7-9
d_gene: -
abundance: -
CDR3aa: CASSLTAGDEKLFF

v_gene: TRBV7-2
d_gene: TRBD1
abundance: -
CDR3aa: CASTNGDSQHF

v_gene: TRBV7-3
d_gene: -
abundance: -
CDR3aa: CASSLGSKETQYF

v_gene: TRBV6-1
d_gene: TRBD1
abundance: -
CDR3aa: CASSALGTGGPQETQYF

v_gene: TRBV5-6
d_gene: -
abundance: -
CDR3aa: CASSPYGYTF

v_gene: TRBV12-3/TRBV12-4
d_gene: -
abundance: -
CDR3aa: CASSLEEAGKLFF

v_gene: TRBV11-2
d_gene: TRBD1
abundance: -
CDR3aa: CASSLARTGGEKLFF

v_gene: TRBV3-1/TRBV3-2
d_gene: -
abundance: once
CDR3aa: CASSPPAPGRLTTDTQYF

v_gene: TRBV6-5
d_gene: TRBD1
abundance: once
CDR3aa: CASSPTLTGLNTF

v_gene: TRBV6-6
d_gene: -
abundance: -
CDR3aa: CASIPEGRSNYGYTF

v_gene: TRBV5-1
d_gene: TRBD1
abundance: -
CDR3aa: CASSWGQNYGYTF

v_gene: TRBV9
d_gene: -
abundance: -
CDR3aa: CASSAHSNQPQHF

v_gene: TRBV7-2
d_gene: -
abundance: -
CDR3aa: CASSLVQGIGRRPYGYTF

v_gene: TRBV19
d_gene: TRBD1
abundance: once
CDR3aa: CASSDPGQGNEKLFF

v_gene: TRBV6-4
d_gene: TRBD1
abundance: -
CDR3aa: CASSALGQGVDTQYF

v_gene: TRBV6-1
d_gene: TRBD2
abundance: -
CDR3aa: CASRPFGGTSGELFF

v_gene: TRBV6-5
d_gene: -
abundance: -
CDR3aa: CASDRTYEQYF

v_gene: TRBV12-5
d_gene: -
abundance: -
CDR3aa: CASGFGQANGGYTF

v_gene: TRBV28
d_gene: TRBD1
abundance: -
CDR3aa: CASRLFLNRGAYYGYTF

v_gene: TRBV4-3
d_gene: TRBD1
abundance: -
CDR3aa: CASSQLRQGPYEQYF

v_gene: TRBV13
d_gene: -
abundance: -
CDR3aa: CASSYRVTIPNTEAFF

v_gene: TRBV5-1
d_gene: TRBD2
abundance: -
CDR3aa: CASSPVPTSGGYNEQFF

v_gene: TRBV5-6
d_gene: TRBD1
abundance: -
CDR3aa: CASSWTGLSSPLHF

v_gene: TRBV3-1/TRBV3-2
d_gene: -
abundance: -
CDR3aa: CASSHRTTNEKLFF

v_gene: TRBV5-4
d_gene: -
abundance: few
CDR3aa: CASSYRREPEAFF

v_gene: TRBV5-1
d_gene: -
abundance: -
CDR3aa: CASSLGDFTNEQFF

v_gene: TRBV4-2
d_gene: -
abundance: -
CDR3aa: CASSLQTQAVSTDTQYF

v_gene: TRBV30
d_gene: -
abundance: -
CDR3aa: CAWHTKQGRVNTEAFF

v_gene: TRBV12-3/TRBV12-4
d_gene: -
abundance: -
CDR3aa: CASSFGQSYEQYF

v_gene: TRBV19
d_gene: -
abundance: -
CDR3aa: CASMPDRNSPLHF

v_gene: TRBV13
d_gene: TRBD1
abundance: -
CDR3aa: CASSLLGQGLWTDTQYF

v_gene: TRBV5-1
d_gene: TRBD1
abundance: -
CDR3aa: CASSEGTGQSPLHF

v_gene: TRBV4-1
d_gene: -
abundance: once
CDR3aa: CASSQGASTEAFF

v_gene: TRBV15
d_gene: TRBD1
abundance: -
CDR3aa: CATSRDQTGGLDGYTF

v_gene: TRBV19
d_gene: -
abundance: -
CDR3aa: CASSIMRANTEAFF

v_gene: TRBV18
d_gene: -
abundance: -
CDR3aa: CASSPRPGGRNSGEQYF

v_gene: TRBV9
d_gene: -
abundance: -
CDR3aa: CASSQARGNTGELFF

v_gene: TRBV6-5
d_gene: TRBD1
abundance: -
CDR3aa: CASSPGGTGGNEQFF

v_gene: TRBV6-6
d_gene: TRBD1
abundance: once
CDR3aa: CASRKQGASGNTIYF

v_gene: TRBV5-1
d_gene: -
abundance: -
CDR3aa: CASSYGQTVNTEAFF

v_gene: TRBV7-9
d_gene: -
abundance: -
CDR3aa: CASSLAHRTEAFF

v_gene: TRBV19
d_gene: -
abundance: -
CDR3aa: CASSIVGGQGYTF

v_gene: TRBV5-8
d_gene: -
abundance: -
CDR3aa: CASSLEMGGETQYF

v_gene: TRBV19
d_gene: -
abundance: -
CDR3aa: CASSFRGENTEAFF

v_gene: TRBV6-5
d_gene: TRBD1
abundance: -
CDR3aa: CASRRTGRGELFF

v_gene: TRBV11-3
d_gene: -
abundance: once
CDR3aa: CASSLSLSRSYNSPLHF